The clone carrying this T cell receptor beta chain is a singleton in its sample. The junction departs from germline at one end; a sequencing error may be responsible. Germline CDR1 SGHDT, CDR2 YYEEEE. This CDR3 comprises 15 residues. 60 Vbeta and 13 Jbeta primers were used in PCR. Only in-frame clones appear in the TCRdb table, and some are missing; sequencing was by immunoSEQ multiplex PCR. Among about 150,000 clones listed, about 61% were seen once. This sample is part of a study of cytomegalovirus exposure and HLA in healthy donors. At the level of the study: Researchers found that around 80% of a few hundred genotyped donors fell within the Caucasian-associated ancestry cluster.

This chain links TRBV5-6 with TRBJ1-5, with 8 nucleotides matching TRBD1. The clonotype comes from a male donor in good health and CMV-seronegative. Sequenced: PBMCs. CDR3 nucleotides: TGTTCCAGCAGCGGAGGACAGGGAAGCAATCAGCCCCAGCATTTT. Translation: CSSSGGQGSNQPQHF.